This entry lists 25 T cell receptor beta chains sequenced from one sample in a study of blood T cell repertoires in COVID-19. Sequencing was performed with immunoSEQ multiplex PCR; in TCRdb, only in-frame clones are kept and a portion is missing. Altogether around 97,000 clones are present, over 65% being singletons, with the ten largest covering around 13%. Specimen: peripheral blood. The receptors were sampled from a human donor in a cohort sampled during active COVID-19.

The rearrangement links TRBV7-9 to TRBJ1-4; D not resolved. There are 14 residues in the CDR3. V lost 0 bases and J 4 bases, leaving 6 bases between the germline ends. Germline lookup yields CDR1 SEHNR and CDR2 FQNEAQ (reference sequence). As DNA, the CDR3 is TGTGCCAGCAGCTTAGCTGGACTTAATGAAAAACTGTTTTTT. This sequence encodes CASSLAGLNEKLFF.

This clone was detected a few times. The V and J genes are TRBV18 and TRBJ2-7; 10 bases line up with TRBD1. Germline-derived CDR1 and CDR2 are KGHSH and LQKENI. J lost 7 bases, V lost 1 base, and 7 bases had no gene match. The CDR3 is 15 amino acids. The CDR3 spells CASSPRDRGNREQYF. For the CDR3, the DNA is TGTGCCAGCTCACCACGGGACAGGGGCAATAGGGAGCAGTACTTC. The entire variable domain, with the rest obtained from reference TRBV18 and TRBJ2-7, is as follows: NAGVMQNPRHLVRRRGQEARLRCSPMKGHSHVYWYRQLPEEGLKFMVYLQKENIIDESGMPKERFSAEFPKEGPSILRIQQVVRGDSAAYFCASSPRDRGNREQYFGPGTRLTVT.

CDR3 coding DNA: TGTGCCAGCAGCGTAGCGGTCAGGGGGCTTTACAACTCCTACAATGAGCAGTTCTTC. It specifies CASSVAVRGLYNSYNEQFF. The chain couples TRBV9 to TRBJ2-1, with TRBD1 matching over 8 bases. Germline values: CDR1 SGDLS, CDR2 YYNGEE. The CDR3 has 19 amino acids. J lost 0 bases, V lost 0 bases, and 11 bases had no gene match.

This clone was detected a few times. The chain uses TRBV2 and TRBJ2-1, with a tentative D call TRBD1 (6 bases). In germline, CDR1 is SNHLY, CDR2 FYNNEI. The CDR3 is 13 amino acids. The germline V and J ends were trimmed by 5 bases and 4 bases, with 9 bases remaining between them. The chain's CDR3 is CASSRDNYNEQFF. CDR3 coding DNA: TGTGCCAGCAGTAGGGACAATTACAATGAGCAGTTCTTC. The whole variable domain, filled in from reference TRBV2 and TRBJ2-1, reads EPEVTQTPSHQVTQMGQEVILRCVPISNHLYFYWYRQILGQKVEFLVSFYNNEISEKSEIFDDQFSVERPDGSNFTLKIRSTKLEDSAMYFCASSRDNYNEQFFGPGTRLTVL.

The chain couples TRBV30 to TRBJ2-1; D is unresolved. V was shortened by 2 bases and J by 7 bases, with 6 bases between the two germline ends. Germline CDR1 is GTSNPN and CDR2 is SVGIG (reference sequence). The CDR3 covers 11 residues. The CDR3 nucleotides are TGTGCCTGGAGTTCTTTGAATGAGCAGTTCTTC. It translates to CAWSSLNEQFF.

J is TRBJ2-7 and V is TRBV18, with D perhaps TRBD1 (5 bases). V was cut by 8 bases and J by 0 bases, with 11 bases left in between. This CDR3 has 13 amino acids. Germline lookup yields CDR1 KGHSH and CDR2 LQKENI. DNA of the CDR3: TGTGCCAGCCAGACCAGGGTCTCCTACGAGCAGTACTTC. Translating it yields CASQTRVSYEQYF. The variable domain in full, with the rest retrieved from reference TRBV18 and TRBJ2-7, is NAGVMQNPRHLVRRRGQEARLRCSPMKGHSHVYWYRQLPEEGLKFMVYLQKENIIDESGMPKERFSAEFPKEGPSILRIQQVVRGDSAAYFCASQTRVSYEQYFGPGTRLTVT.

The chain links TRBV5-6 to TRBJ2-1; 9 nucleotides line up with TRBD1. CDR3 size: 16 residues. Germline loops: CDR1 SGHDT, CDR2 YYEEEE. V lost 5 bases, J lost 4 bases, and 10 bases stayed unmatched. This CDR3 reads CASRMTWDRAYNEQFF. In DNA, the CDR3 is TGTGCCAGCAGGATGACCTGGGACAGGGCTTACAATGAGCAGTTCTTC.

The V call is TRBV13, the J call TRBJ2-7; possibly TRBD1 for D (5 bases). The V and J ends lost 1 base and 6 bases respectively, with 16 bases between them. This CDR3 has 15 amino acids. Germline CDR1 PRHDT, CDR2 FYEKMQ (reference sequence). The CDR3 coding sequence is TGTGCCAGCAGCTTAGATCGTGGGGTAAGGGGCGAGCAGTACTTC. Translation gives CASSLDRGVRGEQYF.

The chain has TRBV10-3 and TRBJ2-7; the match to TRBD1 covers 7 bases. V shed 2 bases, J shed 5 bases, and the junction held 0 bases outside the gene matches. Germline CDR1 is ENHRY and CDR2 is SYGVKD. This CDR3 comprises 12 residues. The CDR3 is CAISETGDEQYF. DNA of the CDR3: TGTGCCATCAGTGAGACAGGGGACGAGCAGTACTTC.

J is TRBJ1-1 and V is TRBV2; 8 bases are a match to TRBD1. The CDR3 extends over 16 amino acids. Germline trimming cut 5 bases from V and 4 bases from J; bases unmatched to any gene: 12. CDR1 is SNHLY and CDR2 is FYNNEI in the germline V gene. The CDR3 here is CASSPRDRGRSTEAFF. As DNA, the CDR3 is TGTGCCAGCAGTCCTCGAGACAGGGGTAGGAGCACTGAAGCTTTCTTT.

The J gene is TRBJ1-3, the V gene TRBV11-2; D ambiguous. Per the germline V gene, CDR1 is SGHAT and CDR2 is FQNNGV. The CDR3 spans 13 residues. Trimming removed 3 bases at V and 7 bases at J, with 10 bases between. The CDR3, as DNA: TGTGCCAGCAGCTTCGACATATCTAACACCATATATTTT. Translation: CASSFDISNTIYF.

The chain recombines TRBV28 with TRBJ2-5; a weak D match, TRBD1 (5 bases). Trimming took off 2 bases at V and 1 base at J, with 14 bases between the two ends. The CDR3 consists of 16 residues. CDR1 is MDHEN, CDR2 SYDVKM, per germline. The CDR3 spells CASSLPGQPFQETQYF. The CDR3 bases are TGTGCCAGCAGTTTACCAGGGCAGCCATTCCAAGAGACCCAGTACTTC.

The genes are TRBV25-1 and TRBJ2-2; no definite D call. The CDR3 spans 15 residues. The germline V gene has CDR1 MGHDK and CDR2 SYGVNS. V lost 4 bases and J lost 4, with 13 bases in between. CDR3 DNA: TGTGCCAGCAGTGGTTCTCACCACTTCACCGGGGAGCTGTTTTTT. Encoded protein: CASSGSHHFTGELFF.

The chain joins TRBV2 to TRBJ1-6; no clear D. CDR3 length: 16 residues. Germline V gene data show CDR1 as SNHLY and CDR2 as FYNNEI. With 6 bases removed from V and 0 bases from J, the gap between germline ends came to 12 bases. This CDR3 is CASRPVGSSYNSPLHF. CDR3 DNA: TGTGCCAGCAGGCCCGTGGGGAGCTCCTATAATTCACCCCTCCACTTT.

The chain carries TRBV6-2 or TRBV6-3 and TRBJ1-6; D call uncertain. CDR3 length equals 15 residues. Germline assignment: CDR1 MNHEY and CDR2 SVGEGT. Trimming took 5 bases from V and 9 from J, leaving 17 bases between them. In DNA, the CDR3 is TGTGCCAGCAGTCTCAATCCGGGGAAAAGTTCACCCCTCCACTTT. It yields the protein CASSLNPGKSSPLHF.

The chain links TRBV7-2 to TRBJ2-2; 11 nucleotides agree with TRBD2. The CDR3 spans 15 residues. The germline gives CDR1 SGHTA, CDR2 FQGNSA. V dropped 5 bases and J dropped 6; count of bases not matched to a gene: 5. The CDR3 protein is CASSPAGLAAGELFF. The CDR3 nucleotides are TGTGCCAGCAGCCCAGCGGGACTAGCGGCCGGGGAGCTGTTTTTT.

This chain joins TRBV7-2 and TRBJ2-3, with TRBD2 matching 8 bases. There are 15 residues in the CDR3. CDR1 is SGHTA and CDR2 is FQGNSA in the germline V gene. Trimming cost V 3 bases and J 0 bases; bases outside gene matches: 2. The CDR3 here is CASSFGGVSTDTQYF. The CDR3, as DNA: TGTGCCAGCAGCTTCGGGGGGGTGAGCACAGATACGCAGTATTTT.

The chain joins TRBV12-3 or TRBV12-4 to TRBJ1-1; no firm D call. CDR3 length: 13 amino acids. Trimming shortened V by 3 bases and J by 1 base, and 6 bases separated the two germline ends. The CDR3 bases are TGTGCCAGCAGTTTCAACAAGAACACTGAAGCTTTCTTT. Encoded protein: CASSFNKNTEAFF.

The genes are TRBV6-1 and TRBJ1-1; D may be TRBD1 (5 bases). The CDR3 extends over 15 amino acids. Per germline, CDR1 MNHNS and CDR2 SASEGT. Trimming removed 1 base at V and 2 bases at J, with 11 bases between. CDR3 in DNA: TGTGCCAGCAGTGAAGTCGGGGGAAGTAACACTGAAGCTTTCTTT. Amino acid sequence: CASSEVGGSNTEAFF.

In nucleotides, the CDR3 is TGTGCCAGCAGCCGGGGGGTGGGACTCAATCAGCCCCAGCATTTT. This encodes CASSRGVGLNQPQHF. This rearrangement joins TRBV5-6 to TRBJ1-5; possibly TRBD1 for D (5 bases). From germline, CDR1 is SGHDT and CDR2 YYEEEE. CDR3 length equals 15 residues. V was shortened by 4 bases and J by 3 bases, with 14 bases between the two germline ends.

The chain carries TRBV29-1 and TRBJ1-2, with a tentative D call TRBD1 (6 bases). The V end lost 6 bases, the J end lost 8 bases, and 16 bases lay between the germline ends. The CDR3 consists of 12 residues. Germline assignment: CDR1 SQVTM and CDR2 ANQGSEA. The CDR3 here is CSVSHSGVGYTF. The CDR3 DNA is TGCAGCGTCTCTCACTCAGGGGTCGGCTACACCTTC.

V usage is TRBV19 and J usage is TRBJ2-3; 9 nucleotides align to TRBD1. Germline V gene lookup returns CDR1 LNHDA and CDR2 SQIVND (reference sequence). The junction had 6 bases not matched to a gene; V was cut back by 6 bases and J by 2 bases. This CDR3 comprises 15 residues. This chain's CDR3 is CASSRTGGTTDTQYF. In DNA, the CDR3 is TGTGCCAGTAGCCGTACAGGGGGCACCACAGATACGCAGTATTTT.

The genes are TRBV10-3 and TRBJ2-2; 9 positions agree with TRBD1. Trimming took 6 bases from V and 7 from J; bases not matched to a gene: 3. Germline loops: CDR1 ENHRY, CDR2 SYGVKD. The CDR3 spans 13 residues. The CDR3 reads CAIRDRGGGELFF. The CDR3 bases are TGTGCCATCAGGGACAGGGGCGGCGGGGAGCTGTTTTTT.

This sequence joins TRBV9 and TRBJ2-2; 11 nucleotides align to TRBD1. The V gene's germline CDR1 is SGDLS and CDR2 YYNGEE. The CDR3 runs to 16 residues. V dropped 4 bases and J dropped 2; count of bases not matched to a gene: 4. Written as DNA, the CDR3 is TGTGCCAGCAGCTCCGGGACAGGGGGTAACACCGGGGAGCTGTTTTTT. Its protein product is CASSSGTGGNTGELFF.

The chain carries TRBV27 and TRBJ1-1; the D is unclear. The germline gives CDR1 MNHEY, CDR2 SMNVEV (reference sequence). This CDR3 has 15 amino acids. Between the trimmed V and J ends, which lost 4 bases and 2 bases, there was a span of 14 bases. The CDR3 nucleotides are TGTGCCAGCAGTTCCCCCCAGGCGCCTAACACTGAAGCTTTCTTT. As protein: CASSSPQAPNTEAFF.